The 9 T cell receptor beta chains below all came from one sample that was sequenced in a study of T cells after yellow fever vaccination. TCRdb re-called the 5' RACE reads with MiXCR, one entry per CDR3 protein. The sample lists 160,000 or so distinct CDR3 sequences, 6% to 7.5% occurring once. Sequenced here: CD4+ T cells sorted from PBMCs, sampled 4 to 5 days after the first yellow fever vaccination. The receptor source for this set is a man younger than 35 who received the YFV17D yellow fever vaccine.

This clonotype was counted a few times. This rearrangement joins TRBV27 to TRBJ1-1; 7 nucleotides line up with TRBD1. Germline values: CDR1 MNHEY, CDR2 SMNVEV (reference sequence). CDR3 length: 14 residues. The V and J ends lost 4 bases and 4 bases, in that order; junction bases with no gene match: 6. The CDR3 loop reads CASSSHTGATEAFF. CDR3 DNA: TGTGCCAGCAGTTCTCATACAGGGGCCACTGAAGCTTTCTTT.

This clonotype was counted ten times or more. The V gene is TRBV5-6, the J gene TRBJ1-2; D perhaps matches TRBD1 (6 bases). Germline loops: CDR1 SGHDT, CDR2 YYEEEE. This CDR3 spans 15 amino acids. Between the trimmed V and J ends, which lost 3 bases and 9 bases, there was a span of 21 bases. CDR3 in DNA: TGTGCCAGCAGCTCCGTAGGAGGGACAATATTCCGCTACACCTTC. Translated, it gives CASSSVGGTIFRYTF.

In its sample, this clonotype was seen many times. This chain uses TRBV6-5 with TRBJ2-3, with D possibly matching TRBD2 (5 bases). Trimming removed 2 bases at V and 3 bases at J, with 15 bases between. CDR1 MNHEY and CDR2 SVGAGI come from the germline V gene. The CDR3 consists of 16 residues. CDR3 sequence: CASSYHGVSPTDTQYF. The CDR3 bases are TGTGCCAGCAGTTACCACGGGGTCTCTCCTACAGATACGCAGTATTTT.

The rearrangement joins TRBV19 to TRBJ2-2; possibly TRBD2 for D (6 bases). V dropped 10 bases and J dropped 0 bases, with 18 bases sitting between them. Germline assignment: CDR1 LNHDA and CDR2 SQIVND (reference sequence). The CDR3 is 16 amino acids. The CDR3 bases are TGTGCCATAGTATTCGTGGGGGGTCCGAACACCGGGGAGCTGTTTTTT. As protein: CAIVFVGGPNTGELFF.

The chain couples TRBV4-1 to TRBJ2-7; 8 positions agree with TRBD1. The CDR3 length is 14 residues. The V gene's germline CDR1 is MGHRA and CDR2 YSYEKL. CDR3 coding DNA: TGCGCCAGCAGCCAAGGGACAGGGTCCTGCGAGCAGTACGTC. This gives the protein CASSQGTGSCEQYV.

In its sample, this clonotype was seen a few times. V and J are TRBV9 and TRBJ1-5; no clear D gene. V dropped 3 bases and J dropped 2 bases, with 6 bases sitting between them. CDR1 is SGDLS, CDR2 YYNGEE, per germline. The CDR3 runs to 13 residues. The DNA of the CDR3 is TGTGCCAGCAGCGGGGGAGGCAATCAGCCCCAGCATTTT. It specifies CASSGGGNQPQHF.

CDR3 bases: TGTGCCAGCAGTTTCGGCCCCGTGGGGGACCAGCCCCAGCATTTT. It encodes CASSFGPVGDQPQHF. The V gene is TRBV12-3 or TRBV12-4, the J gene TRBJ1-5, with D possibly being TRBD1 (5 bases). The CDR3 is made up of 15 amino acids. Trimming cost V 3 bases and J 7 bases, with 16 bases left between them.

V and J are TRBV29-1 and TRBJ2-3; D is ambiguous. Looked up from germline, CDR1 is SQVTM and CDR2 is ANQGSEA. This CDR3 contains 13 residues. Trimming cost V 7 bases and J 2 bases, with 13 bases left between them. The CDR3 protein is CSAQGFYTDTQYF. Here the CDR3 DNA reads TGCAGCGCCCAAGGGTTCTACACAGATACGCAGTATTTT.

This clonotype was found many times. This chain links TRBV7-2 with TRBJ2-5; no clear D gene. The V end was cut by 2 bases, the J end by 1 base, with 11 bases between. The CDR3 has 15 amino acids. The germline V gene has CDR1 SGHTA and CDR2 FQGNSA. Here the CDR3 reads CASSLYAQFQETQYF. The CDR3 DNA reads as TGTGCCAGCAGCTTATATGCACAGTTCCAAGAGACCCAGTACTTC.